This TCR beta chain was observed in a study of blood T cell repertoires in COVID-19. About the study: Samples came from the United States, Italy and Spain, spanning acute and convalescent COVID-19. Sample material is recorded as cDNA or gDNA derived from T cells, B-cell-depleted T cells, or PBMCs.

Original methodology: Amplifying reference gene primers gave estimates of nucleated cell counts. Profiled with immunoSEQ multiplex PCR; TCRdb holds only in-frame clones, not every one. V and J calls and clone size are copied from that table; D and trimming were computed from the DNA. The data show 180,000 or so clones, with about 77% seen just once and under 3.5% held by the top ten. Notes on this clone: The same CDR3 also results from other DNA sequences found in this sample.

V lost 5 bases, J lost 4 bases, and 7 bases stayed unmatched. Germline V lookup: CDR1 MDHEN, CDR2 SYDVKM. The CDR3 totals 15 residues. Sequenced sample: peripheral blood. The clonotype was recovered from a woman of 80 years or more with active or convalescent COVID-19. The V call is TRBV28, the J call TRBJ1-4; 7 bases are shared with TRBD1. In DNA form, the CDR3 reads TGTGCCAGCAGTCTTTGGACAGGCGTTAATGAAAAACTGTTTTTT. Translation gives CASSLWTGVNEKLFF.